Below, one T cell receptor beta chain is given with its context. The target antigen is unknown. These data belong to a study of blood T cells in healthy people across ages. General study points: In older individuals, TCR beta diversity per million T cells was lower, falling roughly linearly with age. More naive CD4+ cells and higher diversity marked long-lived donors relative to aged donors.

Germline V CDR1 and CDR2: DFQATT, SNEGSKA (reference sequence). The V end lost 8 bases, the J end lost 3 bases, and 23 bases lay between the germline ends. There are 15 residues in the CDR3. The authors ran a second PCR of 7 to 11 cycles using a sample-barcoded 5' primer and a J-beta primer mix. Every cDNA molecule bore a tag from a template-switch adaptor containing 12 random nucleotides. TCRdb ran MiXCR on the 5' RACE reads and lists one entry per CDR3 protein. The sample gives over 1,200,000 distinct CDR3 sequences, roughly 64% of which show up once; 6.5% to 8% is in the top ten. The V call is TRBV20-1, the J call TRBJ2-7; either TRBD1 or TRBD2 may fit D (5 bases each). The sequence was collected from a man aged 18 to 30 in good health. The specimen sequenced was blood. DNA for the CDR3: TGCAGTCCCAAGAGCCTCGGGACGTGGGACTACGAGCAGTACTTC. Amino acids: CSPKSLGTWDYEQYF.